Presented here are 19 T cell receptor beta chains from one specimen sequenced in a study of blood T cell repertoires in COVID-19. Clones were sequenced by immunoSEQ multiplex PCR, and TCRdb holds only the in-frame ones, with some missing. The table lists 120,000 or so clones, 83% of them singletons. The material sequenced was peripheral blood. The receptors derive from a man aged 80 or over with active or convalescent COVID-19.

The V call is TRBV5-5, the J call TRBJ1-2, with 9 bases that match TRBD1. Trimming removed 4 bases from V and 4 bases from J; junction bases left unmatched: 5. CDR3 length: 14 residues. Germline-derived CDR1 and CDR2 are SGHKS and YYEKEE (reference sequence). The chain's CDR3 is CASSRGTGSYGYTF. CDR3 bases: TGTGCCAGCAGCCGAGGGACAGGGTCCTATGGCTACACCTTC.

CDR3 sequence: CASSQEIAGEITDTQYF. The DNA for the CDR3 is TGTGCCAGCAGCCAAGAGATAGCGGGGGAGATCACAGATACGCAGTATTTT. This chain uses TRBV4-2 with TRBJ2-3; 9 nucleotides align to TRBD2. J lost 2 bases, V lost 0 bases, and 6 bases had no gene match. CDR1 and CDR2 (germline): LGHNA, YNFKEQ. CDR3 length: 17 residues.

The V and J genes are TRBV27 and TRBJ2-7, with unresolved D. This CDR3 has 12 residues. V lost 4 bases and J 6 bases, leaving 10 bases between the germline ends. From germline, CDR1 is MNHEY and CDR2 SMNVEV (reference sequence). CDR3 protein: CASSSTLREQYF. CDR3 nucleotides: TGTGCCAGCAGTTCAACCCTACGCGAGCAGTACTTC.

This rearrangement joins TRBV10-3 to TRBJ2-2; tentative D call: TRBD1 (6 bases). V was cut by 5 bases and J by 5 bases, with 6 bases left in between. The CDR3 spans 12 residues. Looked up from germline, CDR1 is ENHRY and CDR2 is SYGVKD. The CDR3 nucleotides are TGTGCCATCAGTCAGGGGACCGGGGAGCTGTTTTTT. This translates into CAISQGTGELFF.

The V and J genes are TRBV19 and TRBJ1-3; D gene uncertain. The CDR3 runs to 13 residues. V gave up 3 bases and J gave up 0 bases, with 3 bases separating them. The germline gives CDR1 LNHDA, CDR2 SQIVND (reference sequence). This CDR3 is CASSMSSGNTIYF. CDR3 in DNA: TGTGCCAGTAGTATGAGCTCTGGAAACACCATATATTTT.

The chain's CDR3 is CASRGTRENEQFF. CDR3 coding DNA: TGTGCCAGCAGAGGGACTAGGGAGAATGAGCAGTTCTTC. The chain carries TRBV2 and TRBJ2-1, with TRBD2 identical over 8 bases. V lost 6 bases to trimming and J lost 7 bases; unmatched junction nucleotides: 5. The CDR3 is 13 residues long. Germline values: CDR1 SNHLY, CDR2 FYNNEI.

V is TRBV20-1 and J is TRBJ2-2; no reliable D call. This CDR3 contains 13 residues. Germline values: CDR1 DFQATT, CDR2 SNEGSKA (reference sequence). V was trimmed by 3 bases and J by 2 bases, leaving 7 bases between them. The CDR3 is CSASRQNTGELFF. The CDR3 DNA reads as TGCAGTGCTAGTAGACAAAACACCGGGGAGCTGTTTTTT.

This clone was seen a handful of times. V gene TRBV9 combines with J gene TRBJ1-5; D is undetermined. Germline V CDR1 and CDR2: SGDLS, YYNGEE. This CDR3 region has 16 residues. Trimming pared 3 bases from V and 2 bases from J, leaving 15 bases between. CDR3 sequence: CASSANRRRGNQPQHF. The CDR3 DNA reads as TGTGCCAGCAGCGCCAATCGGAGGCGGGGCAATCAGCCCCAGCATTTT.

The chain links TRBV5-1 to TRBJ1-4, with 7 nucleotides matching TRBD1. The CDR3 runs to 14 residues. V trimming: 4 bases; J trimming: 7 bases; junction bases outside the gene matches: 7. Germline CDR1 reads SGHRS; CDR2 reads YFSETQ. In DNA, the CDR3 is TGCGCCAGCAGCGCGACAGGGTGGGGTGAAAAACTGTTTTTT. Residues: CASSATGWGEKLFF.

The chain links TRBV2 to TRBJ2-7; TRBD1 agrees at 10 bases. V was clipped by 6 bases and J by 3 bases; unmatched bases: 5. The CDR3 covers 14 residues. Germline V gives CDR1 SNHLY, CDR2 FYNNEI. CDR3: CASSGRTGGYEQYF. CDR3 sequence (DNA): TGTGCCAGCAGCGGCCGGACAGGGGGCTACGAGCAGTACTTC.

The sample holds one count of this clone. The chain links TRBV5-1 to TRBJ1-1; D gene ambiguous. V lost 0 bases and J 1 base, leaving 13 bases between the germline ends. This CDR3 comprises 16 residues. The germline V gene encodes CDR1 SGHRS and CDR2 YFSETQ. The CDR3 DNA is TGCGCCAGCAGCTTGGGACACGGAAATACGAACACTGAAGCTTTCTTT. Protein sequence: CASSLGHGNTNTEAFF. The complete variable domain, with remaining parts taken from reference TRBV5-1 and TRBJ1-1, reads KAGVTQTPRYLIKTRGQQVTLSCSPISGHRSVSWYQQTPGQGLQFLFEYFSETQRNKGNFPGRFSGRQFSNSRSEMNVSTLELGDSALYLCASSLGHGNTNTEAFFGQGTRLTVV.

The chain is built from TRBV27 and TRBJ2-5; the D gene is possibly TRBD2 (7 bases). This CDR3 contains 17 residues. Germline V lookup: CDR1 MNHEY, CDR2 SMNVEV (reference sequence). The V end was cut by 1 base, the J end by 4 bases, with 19 bases between. CDR3 in amino acids: CASSLLGIGGQAETQYF. The CDR3 DNA follows: TGTGCCAGCAGTTTATTGGGGATCGGGGGGCAGGCAGAGACCCAGTACTTC.

This clone was seen a handful of times. The gene calls are TRBV7-2 and TRBJ2-7, with D perhaps matching TRBD1 (5 bases). Germline CDR1 and CDR2: SGHTA and FQGNSA. The V end lost 5 bases, the J end lost 3 bases, and 17 bases lay between the germline ends. The CDR3 is 15 amino acids. CDR3 loop: CASSLNGQGIYEQYF. CDR3 DNA: TGTGCCAGCAGCCTTAACGGGCAGGGTATCTACGAGCAGTACTTC.

The V gene is TRBV4-3, the J gene TRBJ1-3; D is unclear. From germline, CDR1 is LGHNA and CDR2 YSLEER. Trimming took off 6 bases at V and 0 bases at J, with 9 bases between the two ends. The CDR3 is 14 residues long. The CDR3 DNA reads TGCGCCAGCAGGGTAACAAACTCTGGAAACACCATATATTTT. This codes for CASRVTNSGNTIYF.

The chain employs TRBV7-2 and TRBJ2-5; 7 bases are shared with TRBD1. The CDR3 runs 14 residues. Germline V CDR1 and CDR2: SGHTA, FQGNSA. J lost 4 bases, V lost 4 bases, and 6 bases had no gene match. CDR3 loop: CASSSDRVVETQYF. CDR3 DNA: TGTGCCAGCAGCTCAGACAGGGTTGTAGAGACCCAGTACTTC.

This chain joins TRBV4-3 and TRBJ2-1; D may be TRBD2 (5 bases). Germline loops: CDR1 LGHNA, CDR2 YSLEER. Trimming left V 0 bases short and J 4 bases short, with 10 bases between. The CDR3 consists of 15 residues. CDR3 loop: CASSQDRGAYNEQFF. The CDR3, as DNA: TGCGCCAGCAGCCAAGATCGGGGAGCTTACAATGAGCAGTTCTTC.

This clone appeared a single time. The chain combines TRBV2 with TRBJ2-5, with D possibly being TRBD2 (6 bases). The V gene's germline CDR1 is SNHLY and CDR2 FYNNEI. Trimming took 8 bases from V and 5 from J, leaving 18 bases between them. The CDR3 has 14 residues. In nucleotides, the CDR3 is TGTGCCAGCGGGGGAGGAGAGTTGCCCGAGACCCAGTACTTC. Translated: CASGGGELPETQYF.

The chain links TRBV11-2 to TRBJ2-2; D is perhaps TRBD1 (6 bases). This CDR3 has 17 amino acids. Looked up from germline, CDR1 is SGHAT and CDR2 is FQNNGV. Deletions cut 0 bases from V and 4 bases from J, with 15 bases between. The CDR3 sequence: CASSLDGQGLGTGELFF. CDR3 DNA: TGTGCCAGCAGCTTAGATGGGCAGGGGTTGGGCACCGGGGAGCTGTTTTTT.

The chain couples TRBV13 to TRBJ2-2; 11 bases align to TRBD2. This CDR3 region has 17 residues. The V gene end was trimmed by 5 bases and the J gene end by 1 base; junction bases not matched to a gene: 6. Germline V lookup: CDR1 PRHDT, CDR2 FYEKMQ (reference sequence). CDR3 bases: TGTGCCAGCAGCGGCAGACTAGCGGGGCAGAACACCGGGGAGCTGTTTTTT. Translated: CASSGRLAGQNTGELFF.